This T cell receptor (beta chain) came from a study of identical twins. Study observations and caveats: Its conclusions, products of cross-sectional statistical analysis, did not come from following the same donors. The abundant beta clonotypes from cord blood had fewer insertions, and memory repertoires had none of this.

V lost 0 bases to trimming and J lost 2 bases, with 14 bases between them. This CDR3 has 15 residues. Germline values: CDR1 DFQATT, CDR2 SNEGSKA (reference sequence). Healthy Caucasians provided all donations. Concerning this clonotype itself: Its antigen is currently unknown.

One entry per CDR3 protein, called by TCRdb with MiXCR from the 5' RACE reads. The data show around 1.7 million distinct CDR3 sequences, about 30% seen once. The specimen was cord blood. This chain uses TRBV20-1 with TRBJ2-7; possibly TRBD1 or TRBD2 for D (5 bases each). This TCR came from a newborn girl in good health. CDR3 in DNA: TGCAGTGCTAGAGATAGGGACGCACTAACCTACGAGCAGTACTTC. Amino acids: CSARDRDALTYEQYF.